This T cell receptor (beta chain) was captured in a study of shared clonotypes between healthy human individuals. This CDR3 spans 18 amino acids. CDR1 MNHEY and CDR2 SMNVEV come from the germline V gene (reference sequence). After removal of 5 bases from V and 2 bases from J, the junction contained 10 bases not matched to a gene. Method: immunoSEQ multiplex PCR; TCRdb's copy keeps in-frame clones and lacks some. Of roughly 2.5 million clones in the sample, around 94% were seen once. The source of this sequence is a man aged 18 to 30 in good health. The sample comprised naive CD4+ T cells sorted from blood. Noted subset: CD45RA+ positively selected. J is TRBJ2-6 and V is TRBV27; TRBD1 aligns across 9 bases. CDR3 in amino acids: CASSALPGQGAGANVLTF. The CDR3 DNA sequence: TGTGCCAGCAGTGCCTTACCGGGACAGGGAGCTGGGGCCAACGTCCTGACTTTC.